This TCR beta chain was identified during a study of blood T cell repertoires in COVID-19. Overall study context: The United States, Italy and Spain were the sources of the acute and convalescent COVID-19 samples. PBMCs, B-cell-depleted T cells, or T cells provided the cDNA or gDNA that made up the material.

This CDR3 comprises 14 residues. V lost 0 bases and J lost 13, with 17 bases in between. Germline V gene sequence: CDR1 SGHDT, CDR2 YYEEEE. Per the original data handling: For nucleated cells, counts were estimated from reference gene primer amplification. Here immunoSEQ multiplex PCR was the method, and the copy in TCRdb shows in-frame clones only, minus some. V and J calls and clone size come straight from that table; D and trimming were deduced from the DNA. The table includes some 86,000 clones, roughly 90% detected once. The sequence came from a human donor with active COVID-19. The donor label of this sample is uncertain. The chain employs TRBV5-6 and TRBJ2-1, with D possibly matching TRBD1 (6 bases). The sequenced sample consisted of peripheral blood. DNA of the CDR3: TGTGCCAGCAGCTTGGGGGGGCGTGTCCTTAAACAGTTCTTC. Translation: CASSLGGRVLKQFF. The complete variable domain, with remaining parts taken from reference TRBV5-6 and TRBJ2-1, reads DAGVTQSPTHLIKTRGQQVTLRCSPKSGHDTVSWYQQALGQGPQFIFQYYEEEERQRGNFPDRFSGHQFPNYSSELNVNALLLGDSALYLCASSLGGRVLKQFFGPGTRLTVL.